This is a list of T cell receptor beta chains from one sample in a study of T cells in Graves' hyperthyroidism and ophthalmopathy. One entry per CDR3 protein, called by TCRdb with MiXCR from the multiplex PCR reads. The table records about 570,000 distinct CDR3 sequences, more than 45% of them present only once. The sequenced material came from peripheral blood or thyroid tissue (not recorded which). Receptors were obtained from an adult woman with Graves' disease, either hyperthyroidism or ophthalmopathy (not recorded which). CDR3s include the opening cysteine and the closing phenylalanine or tryptophan. D genes are given only for firm matches. Not all rows give a size; the values are once, few, many and, for expanded clones, a class.

v_call,j_call,clone_size,d_call,cdr3_aa,cdr3_nt
TRBV27,TRBJ2-7,-,-,CASSPSRTTYEQYF,TGTGCCAGCAGTCCATCTCGGACAACTTACGAGCAGTACTTC
TRBV7-3,TRBJ1-1,many,-,CASSRQINTEAFF,TGTGCCAGCAGCCGACAGATAAACACTGAAGCTTTCTTT
TRBV9,TRBJ2-2,many,-,CASSPDRGGELFF,TGTGCCAGCAGCCCAGACCGAGGGGGGGAGCTGTTTTTT
TRBV20-1,TRBJ1-1,-,-,CSARDFRVTEAFF,TGCAGTGCTAGAGATTTCCGAGTGACTGAAGCTTTCTTT
TRBV20-1,TRBJ2-7,-,-,CSVRQGGSYEQYF,TGCAGTGTAAGGCAGGGGGGATCCTACGAGCAGTACTTC
TRBV7-8,TRBJ1-6,few,TRBD1,CASSSMAQGAGSPLHF,TGTGCCAGCAGCTCCATGGCCCAGGGGGCCGGCTCACCCCTCCACTTT
TRBV7-2,TRBJ2-7,many,TRBD2,CASSPRTSGLGQYF,TGTGCCAGCAGCCCCAGGACTAGCGGGCTTGGGCAGTACTTC
TRBV28,TRBJ1-6,-,-,CASSGGWSPLHF,TGTGCCAGCAGTGGGGGTTGGTCGCCCCTCCACTTT
TRBV5-1,TRBJ1-4,few,TRBD1,CASFGQGTGEKLFF,TGCGCCAGTTTCGGACAGGGGACGGGTGAAAAACTGTTTTTT
TRBV10-3,TRBJ2-5,-,-,CAIRDSNQETQYF,TGTGCCATCAGGGATAGCAACCAAGAGACCCAGTACTTC
TRBV7-8,TRBJ1-4,-,-,CASSPVRGLHEKLFF,TGTGCCAGCAGCCCAGTCAGGGGCTTGCACGAAAAACTGTTTTTT
TRBV29-1,TRBJ2-5,-,-,CSVGLLTQYF,TGCAGCGTTGGTCTCCTTACCCAGTACTTC
TRBV15,TRBJ1-2,-,TRBD1,CATSRERTGDYGYTF,TGTGCCACCAGCAGAGAAAGGACAGGGGACTATGGCTACACCTTC
TRBV9,TRBJ1-2,-,-,CASSDGTYFYGYTF,TGTGCCAGCAGCGATGGGACATACTTCTATGGCTACACCTTC
TRBV2,TRBJ2-2,many,TRBD2,CASGLAGNTGELFF,TGTGCCAGCGGACTAGCGGGGAACACCGGGGAGCTGTTTTTT
TRBV10-3,TRBJ2-5,many,-,CAISEPAELQETQYF,TGTGCCATCAGTGAGCCGGCAGAATTGCAAGAGACCCAGTACTTC
TRBV13,TRBJ2-7,many,TRBD1,CASSSRGRGSYEQYF,TGTGCCAGCAGCTCCAGGGGGCGCGGTTCGTACGAGCAGTACTTC
TRBV29-1,TRBJ1-1,many,TRBD1,CSVGDPTGATDTEAFF,TGCAGCGTTGGGGACCCGACAGGGGCAACCGACACTGAAGCTTTCTTT
TRBV7-2,TRBJ1-1,many,-,CASSLALGRPNTEAFF,TGTGCCAGCAGCTTAGCATTAGGCCGCCCGAACACTGAAGCTTTCTTT
TRBV7-9,TRBJ2-6,-,-,CASSSQGLANVLTF,TGTGCCAGCAGCTCTCAGGGTTTGGCCAACGTCCTGACTTTC
TRBV29-1,TRBJ2-7,-,TRBD1,CSVQAGGVGYEQYF,TGCAGCGTCCAGGCAGGGGGAGTCGGCTACGAGCAGTACTTC
TRBV30,TRBJ2-7,-,-,CAWSGGTNYEQYF,TGTGCCTGGAGTGGAGGGACAAACTACGAGCAGTACTTC
TRBV11-2,TRBJ1-2,-,-,CASSQGWGASGYTF,TGTGCCAGCAGCCAAGGGTGGGGGGCTTCCGGCTACACCTTC
TRBV7-2,TRBJ1-2,-,TRBD1,CASSLVGTAPNYGYTF,TGTGCCAGCAGCTTAGTCGGGACAGCTCCTAACTATGGCTACACCTTC
TRBV7-2,TRBJ2-2,many,-,CASSATMGGELFF,TGTGCCAGCAGCGCCACTATGGGCGGGGAGCTGTTTTTT
TRBV7-2,TRBJ1-6,few,-,CASSLLQSNSPLHF,TGTGCCAGCAGCTTGCTTCAGAGTAATTCACCCCTCCACTTT
TRBV9,TRBJ2-3,-,-,CASSVVSTDTQYF,TGTGCCAGCAGCGTAGTGAGCACAGATACGCAGTATTTT
TRBV12-3/TRBV12-4,TRBJ2-7,-,-,CASSYSQQQYF,TGTGCCAGCAGTTACTCCCAGCAGCAGTACTTC
TRBV10-3,TRBJ2-7,many,-,CAISGTTKTLYEQYF,TGTGCCATCAGTGGGACCACCAAGACCCTCTACGAGCAGTACTTC
TRBV27,TRBJ1-4,many,-,CASSFRGEKLFF,TGTGCCAGCAGTTTCAGGGGCGAAAAACTGTTTTTT
TRBV25-1,TRBJ2-2,-,TRBD2,CASAGGGNTGELFF,TGTGCCAGTGCGGGAGGGGGTAACACCGGGGAGCTGTTTTTT
TRBV29-1,TRBJ1-1,few,TRBD1,CSVERQGGTEAFF,TGCAGCGTTGAACGACAGGGGGGAACTGAAGCTTTCTTT
TRBV9,TRBJ1-3,-,TRBD1,CASSPETGGSGNTIYF,TGTGCCAGCAGCCCAGAGACAGGGGGCTCTGGAAACACCATATATTTT
TRBV20-1,TRBJ2-7,-,TRBD1,CSGGTGILGEQYF,TGCAGTGGGGGGACAGGGATATTAGGCGAGCAGTACTTC
TRBV27,TRBJ1-1,-,TRBD1,CASSMTGENTEAFF,TGTGCCAGCAGTATGACAGGGGAGAACACTGAAGCTTTCTTT
TRBV7-9,TRBJ2-7,-,-,CASSGGKTPTYEQYF,TGTGCCAGCAGTGGGGGGAAAACCCCCACCTACGAGCAGTACTTC
TRBV5-1,TRBJ2-7,many,TRBD2,CASSSRAGEDEQYF,TGCGCCAGCAGCTCGAGAGCGGGAGAGGACGAGCAGTACTTC
TRBV7-3,TRBJ2-2,-,TRBD1,CASRTGTGTGELFF,TGTGCCAGCAGAACCGGGACAGGGACCGGGGAGCTGTTTTTT
TRBV5-1,TRBJ1-1,many,-,CASSPGWVNTEAFF,TGCGCCAGCAGCCCGGGGTGGGTGAACACTGAAGCTTTCTTT
TRBV7-2,TRBJ2-7,-,TRBD1,CASSFGQGGEQYF,TGTGCCAGCAGTTTTGGACAGGGCGGCGAGCAGTACTTC
TRBV2,TRBJ2-7,-,TRBD2,CASTPTSGRSWEQYF,TGTGCCAGCACTCCGACTAGCGGGAGAAGTTGGGAGCAGTACTTC
TRBV30,TRBJ2-7,-,-,CAFTPGQRTVGQYF,TGTGCCTTCACGCCGGGACAACGGACGGTGGGGCAGTACTTC
TRBV7-8,TRBJ2-7,once,-,CASSLARSTEQYF,TGTGCCAGCAGCTTAGCGCGGTCGACGGAGCAGTACTTC
TRBV20-1,TRBJ1-1,many,-,CSARETGSQKAFF,TGCAGTGCTAGAGAGACCGGGAGCCAAAAAGCTTTCTTT
TRBV7-6,TRBJ2-5,-,-,CASSLGWTAKETQYF,TGTGCCAGCAGCTTAGGGTGGACAGCTAAAGAGACCCAGTACTTC
TRBV27,TRBJ2-5,-,TRBD1,CASRRDRGQETQYF,TGTGCCAGTCGCAGGGACAGGGGGCAAGAGACCCAGTACTTC
TRBV25-1,TRBJ1-5,once,TRBD1,CASSETSGTGIYSNQPQHF,TGTGCCAGCAGTGAAACCTCCGGGACAGGGATCTATAGCAATCAGCCCCAGCATTTT
TRBV29-1,TRBJ2-6,few,-,CSLALYSGANVLTF,TGCAGCTTGGCCCTTTACTCTGGGGCCAACGTCCTGACTTTC
TRBV7-2,TRBJ1-5,-,-,CASSLAPLGNQPQHF,TGTGCCAGCAGCTTAGCCCCATTGGGGAATCAGCCCCAGCATTTT
TRBV20-1,TRBJ1-5,-,-,CSARSAELHSNQPQHF,TGCAGTGCTAGATCGGCAGAGTTACATAGCAATCAGCCCCAGCATTTT
TRBV2,TRBJ1-1,-,-,CASSVKNWGGTEAFF,TGTGCCAGCAGTGTCAAGAACTGGGGAGGTACTGAAGCTTTCTTT
TRBV6-6,TRBJ1-1,few,-,CASSYSRRVFGWAFF,TGTGCCAGCAGTTACTCGCGCAGGGTTTTCGGGTGGGCTTTCTTT
TRBV20-1,TRBJ1-2,-,-,CSATSTDAYGYTF,TGCAGTGCCACCTCGACTGATGCCTATGGCTACACCTTC
TRBV28,TRBJ2-5,-,-,CASSFWQGRGETQYF,TGTGCCAGCAGTTTTTGGCAGGGACGGGGAGAGACCCAGTACTTC
TRBV12-3/TRBV12-4,TRBJ1-2,-,TRBD1,CASSRQGYNYGYTF,TGTGCCAGCAGTCGACAGGGATATAACTATGGCTACACCTTC
TRBV18,TRBJ1-4,-,TRBD1,CASSPQGADEKLFF,TGTGCCAGCTCACCACAGGGGGCGGATGAAAAACTGTTTTTT
TRBV25-1,TRBJ1-1,few,TRBD1,CASSDRRTGVMNTEAFF,TGTGCCAGCAGTGACCGCAGGACAGGGGTGATGAACACTGAAGCTTTCTTT
TRBV25-1,TRBJ1-4,few,-,CACSARQGPNEKLFF,-
TRBV11-2,TRBJ1-1,few,TRBD1,CASRPDSQETGLDTEAFF,TGTGCCAGCAGACCCGACAGTCAAGAGACAGGGCTGGACACTGAAGCTTTCTTT